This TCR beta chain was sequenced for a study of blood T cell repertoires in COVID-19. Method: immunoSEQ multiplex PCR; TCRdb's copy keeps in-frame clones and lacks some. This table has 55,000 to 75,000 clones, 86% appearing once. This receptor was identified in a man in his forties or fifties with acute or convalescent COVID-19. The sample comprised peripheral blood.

The CDR3 bases are TGTGCCAGCAGCCCTATAGGGGGCTCTGGCTACACCTTC. Translating it yields CASSPIGGSGYTF. The chain recombines TRBV7-9 with TRBJ1-2; TRBD1 matches at 7 bases. The CDR3 is 13 residues long. Germline trimming cut 5 bases from V and 7 bases from J; bases unmatched to any gene: 7. Germline V CDR1 and CDR2: SEHNR, FQNEAQ (reference sequence).